One T cell receptor beta chain is described in this entry. The target antigen is unknown. This sample stems from a study of T cell repertoires in cytomegalovirus infection. On the study more broadly: CMV infection and matching HLA type were both indicated by public TCR beta signatures. Study outcomes and limitations: Dominating the ex vivo response were TCR beta clonotypes that were CMV-specific and HLA-C-restricted. Based on cumulative public TCR beta family frequency, carriers of CMV plus the relevant HLA were identified.

MiXCR was run by TCRdb on the reads, yielding one entry per CDR3 protein. The repertoire consists of a few hundred thousand distinct CDR3 sequences, with around 13% occurring once and the leading ten covering 7% to 9.5%. The clonotype originates from a human donor in good health (CMV status not recorded). Some clones in this sample may be carry-over from other donors' samples. What was sequenced was PBMCs.

The CDR3: CSAPPGTREDEQFF. The CDR3 DNA reads as TGCAGTGCACCACCCGGGACTAGAGAGGATGAGCAGTTCTTC. This chain uses TRBV20-1 with TRBJ2-1, with TRBD2 matching over 8 bases. Germline V gene data show CDR1 as DFQATT and CDR2 as SNEGSKA (reference sequence). CDR3 length: 14 amino acids. V lost 6 bases to trimming and J lost 8 bases; unmatched junction nucleotides: 12.